This TCR beta chain originates from a study of blood T cells in healthy people across ages (dated by TCRdb to the mid-2010s). About the investigation overall: In model experiments, template switching captured roughly one uniquely barcoded TCR beta cDNA molecule for every two T cells. Using deep sequencing normalized with unique cDNA molecular identifiers, the study measured how TCR beta repertoire diversity changes with age. The donors were divided into four age groups: young (average around 15 years), middle-aged (roughly 40), aged (approximately 62) and long-lived (around 80). Donors of different ages were randomly distributed across sequencing lanes to avoid experimental bias. For two donors (one aged 18 to 29 and one aged 80 or older), the study analyzed two additional independent replicas of 1 million unique cDNA reads from the same blood draw. General study outcomes and caveats: Compared with the aged group, more naive CD4+ T cells, fewer expanded clones and increased TCR diversity were shown by the long-lived group, suggesting age selection. Because profiling used bulk unsorted PBMCs, naive and antigen-experienced compartments could not be compared conclusively. Total diversity estimates from one million sequenced T cells were considered lower bounds and underestimates. The percentage of naive T cells measured by flow cytometry correlated strongly with observed TCR beta diversity. Because the CMV infection status of the donors was unknown, age-related changes in expanded clonotypes may potentially have been confounded. Observed TCR beta diversity per million T cells fell roughly linearly with age, and a significant reduction was already apparent by age about 36.

The donors were some 36 Caucasian individuals from Russia, aged roughly 6 to 95 years, who were systemically healthy. Approximately 11 milliliters of peripheral blood were drawn from each donor into EDTA-treated Vacutainer tubes. Ficoll-Paque density-gradient centrifugation was used to isolate PBMCs, with at least 6.5 million per sample. Total RNA was extracted from PBMCs with Trizol reagent, with at least 5.5 micrograms obtained per sample. For every donor, an aliquot of PBMCs went through flow cytometry to measure the percentages of naive CD45RAhigh/CD27high T cells. V was cut back by 5 bases and J by 4 bases, leaving a gap of 14 bases between them. Measured from the cysteine to the phenylalanine, the CDR3 is 15 residues long. Only the CDR3 DNA stays, 45 bases, in frame from base 1. CDR1 and CDR2 (SEHNR, FQNEAQ) derive from the germline V gene (reference sequence). Regarding this clonotype: It lacks a known antigen. Base quality data are lacking; no much larger clone is found one base away.

Library prep was done by 5' RACE. Sequenced on an Illumina HiSeq 2500. A second PCR of about 7 to 12 cycles was performed with a sample-barcoded 5' primer and a J-beta primer mix. A template-switch 5' adaptor carrying 12 random nucleotides introduced a unique molecular identifier onto each TCR beta cDNA molecule. Each sample yielded at least 2.5 million CDR3-containing paired-end reads. First-strand cDNA synthesis was performed from all RNA using the Mint cDNA synthesis kit, with priming by a TRBC-specific oligonucleotide. After uracil-DNA glycosylase treatment, a first 18-cycle PCR used universal primers M1SS and BC2_uni_R on all cDNA. Processing in the source paper ran as follows. Each sample was normalized by randomly selecting 1 million high-quality reads, each carrying a distinct molecular identifier. Reads sharing molecular identifiers were discarded rather than binned into consensus sequences. MiTCR, run with a Q25 quality threshold and the strictest error-elimination algorithm, handled CDR3 identification, clonotype clustering and error correction. Lower-bound total TCR beta diversity was estimated with a nonparametric unseen species model using Euler transformation. Clones were called with MiXCR by TCRdb after fastp trimmed the public reads at Q25, and only in-frame beta chains were retained. Under each unique CDR3 protein, matching rows form one entry showing the most common genes and DNA. Clone size and V and J calls follow TCRdb, not the original study. Within this sample are some 750,000 distinct CDR3 sequences, with 22% of them counted one time only. Around a fifth of the sample lies in the top ten.

The TCR was taken from a man in his sixties or seventies in good health. The chain couples TRBV7-9 to TRBJ2-2, with TRBD1 tentatively as D gene (6 bases match). Sequencing was done on a sample of blood. The DNA reads as follows: TGTGCCAGCAGCCAAAACAGGGTTGGCACCGGGGAGCTGTTTTTT. It specifies CASSQNRVGTGELFF.